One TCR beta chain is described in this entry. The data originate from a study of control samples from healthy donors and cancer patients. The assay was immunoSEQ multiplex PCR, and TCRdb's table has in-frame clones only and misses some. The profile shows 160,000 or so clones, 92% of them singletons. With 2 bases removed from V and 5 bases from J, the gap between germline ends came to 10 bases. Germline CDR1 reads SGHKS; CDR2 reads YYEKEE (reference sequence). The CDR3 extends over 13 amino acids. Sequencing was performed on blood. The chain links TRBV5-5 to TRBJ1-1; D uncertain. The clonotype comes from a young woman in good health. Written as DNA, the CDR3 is TGTGCCAGCAGCTTTGCAGCCGGAACTGAAGCTTTCTTT. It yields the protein CASSFAAGTEAFF.